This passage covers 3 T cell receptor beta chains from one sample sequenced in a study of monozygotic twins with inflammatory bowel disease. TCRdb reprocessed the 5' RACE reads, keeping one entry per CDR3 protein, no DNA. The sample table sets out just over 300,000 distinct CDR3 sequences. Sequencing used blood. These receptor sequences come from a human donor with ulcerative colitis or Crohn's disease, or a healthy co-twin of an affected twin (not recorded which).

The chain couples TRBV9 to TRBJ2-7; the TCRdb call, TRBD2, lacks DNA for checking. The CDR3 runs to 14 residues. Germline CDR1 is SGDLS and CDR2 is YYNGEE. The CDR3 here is CASSASLSAYEQYF.

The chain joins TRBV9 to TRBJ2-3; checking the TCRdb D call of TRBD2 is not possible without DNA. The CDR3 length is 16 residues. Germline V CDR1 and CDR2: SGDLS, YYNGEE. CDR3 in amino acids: CASSPLGTSVEDTQYF.

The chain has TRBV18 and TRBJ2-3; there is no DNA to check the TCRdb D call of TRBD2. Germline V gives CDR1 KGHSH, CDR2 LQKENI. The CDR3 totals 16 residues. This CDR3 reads CASSAGGEGTTDTQYF.